A selection of T cell receptor beta chains follows, all from one sample in a study of OX40 agonist ivuxolimab in advanced cancers. Here immunoSEQ multiplex PCR was the method, and the copy in TCRdb shows in-frame clones only, minus some. Of around 73,000 clones listed, more than 80% were seen once; the top ten hold about 0.53%. The sample consisted of CD4+ or CD8+ T cells sorted from blood, taken in a trial of the OX40 agonist ivuxolimab. The receptors shown here come from an adult with an advanced solid tumor such as melanoma, head and neck, liver or kidney cancer. The CDR3 runs from the conserved cysteine through the conserved F or W. Part of the rows lack a size; the others show once, few, many or a class for expanded clones.

V,size,CDR3
TRBV5-1,NA,CASSKMPGTRGELFF
TRBV2,once,CASSLTSVPYEQYF
TRBV9,NA,CASSVDVGSTEAFF
TRBV6-5,NA,CASSPWVGMNTEAFF
TRBV5-4,NA,CASSPTGGSLNEQFF
TRBV30,NA,CACRTGKGYTF
TRBV5-4,NA,CATSTGVDNSPLHF
TRBV7-3,NA,CASSPGDFGELFF
TRBV27,NA,CASSLRQFTYEQYF
TRBV6-5,NA,CASSYLRGAYGYTF
TRBV5-6,NA,CASSRWERINEQFF
TRBV9,once,CASSASWGSVNTGELFF
TRBV4-2,NA,CASSQEGGQGAIEKLFF
TRBV30,NA,CAWSVEGGTEAFF
TRBV28,NA,CASSTYTGLAGRAPSTDTQYF
TRBV5-1,NA,CASSPDAQETQYF
TRBV7-8,NA,CASSLGEGHEQFF
TRBV5-4,once,CASSSARGQGETQYF
TRBV28,NA,CASSLGNGWRTKNIQYF
TRBV2,NA,CASSLTTGSLEQYF
TRBV28,NA,CASSFRTGSYEQYF
TRBV12-5,NA,CASGLPTGSSYEQYF
TRBV7-6,NA,CASSLTGGETQYF
TRBV18,NA,CASSPVAGDLGHEQYF
TRBV27,NA,CASSLWALGEQYF
TRBV7-9,NA,CASSLAGGADTQYF
TRBV19,NA,CASSLRTGGYYEQYF
TRBV4-1,NA,CASSQDANPTGELFF
TRBV6-1,NA,CASSEAGSYNEQFF
TRBV28,NA,CASSSGEMNTEAFF
TRBV6-5,NA,CASNGQGRDEQYF
TRBV23-1,NA,CASKAQGVGDTQYF
TRBV7-8,NA,CASSQRGPGGYTQYF
TRBV5-1,NA,CASKSSGSTDTQYF